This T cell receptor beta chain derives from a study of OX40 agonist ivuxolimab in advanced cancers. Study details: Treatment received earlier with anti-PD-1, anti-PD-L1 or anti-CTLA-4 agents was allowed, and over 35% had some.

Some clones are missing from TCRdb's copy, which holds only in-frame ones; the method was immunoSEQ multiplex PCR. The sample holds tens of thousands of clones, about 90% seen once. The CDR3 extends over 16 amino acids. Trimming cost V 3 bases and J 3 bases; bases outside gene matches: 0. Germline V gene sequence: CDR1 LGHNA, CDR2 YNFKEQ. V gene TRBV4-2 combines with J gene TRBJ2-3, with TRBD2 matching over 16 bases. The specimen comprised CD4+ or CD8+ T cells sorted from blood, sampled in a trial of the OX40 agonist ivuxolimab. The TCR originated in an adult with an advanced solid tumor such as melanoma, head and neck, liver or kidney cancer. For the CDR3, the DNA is TGTGCCAGCAGCCAGGGACTAGCGGGAGGGACAGATACGCAGTATTTT. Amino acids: CASSQGLAGGTDTQYF.